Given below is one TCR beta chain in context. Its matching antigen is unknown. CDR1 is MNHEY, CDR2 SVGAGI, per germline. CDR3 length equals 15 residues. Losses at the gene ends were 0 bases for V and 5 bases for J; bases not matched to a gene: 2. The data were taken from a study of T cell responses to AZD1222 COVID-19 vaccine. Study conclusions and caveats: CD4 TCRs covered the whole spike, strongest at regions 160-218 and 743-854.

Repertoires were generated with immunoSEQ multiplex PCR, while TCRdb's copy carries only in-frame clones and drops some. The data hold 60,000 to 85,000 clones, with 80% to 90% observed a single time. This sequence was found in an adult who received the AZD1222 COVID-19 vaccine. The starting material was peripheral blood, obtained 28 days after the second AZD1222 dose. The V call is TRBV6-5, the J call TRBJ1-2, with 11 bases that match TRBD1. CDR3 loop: CASSYSGTGGYGYTF. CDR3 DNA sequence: TGTGCCAGCAGTTACTCCGGGACAGGGGGTTATGGCTACACCTTC.